This T cell receptor beta chain originates from a study of cytomegalovirus exposure and HLA in healthy donors. Germline V gene sequence: CDR1 MDHEN, CDR2 SYDVKM. Losses at the gene ends were 3 bases for V and 4 bases for J; bases not matched to a gene: 3. This CDR3 has 14 amino acids. This clone showed up just a few times. The study ran its PCR with 60 Vbeta and 13 Jbeta primers. Only in-frame clones appear in the TCRdb table, and some are missing; sequencing was by immunoSEQ multiplex PCR. The sample contains about 150,000 clones, nearly 10% of which appear only once. The chain combines TRBV28 with TRBJ2-5; 9 bases are a match to TRBD1. This TCR was recovered from a man aged 45-65 years in good health and CMV-seronegative. The sequenced sample consisted of PBMCs. The DNA for the CDR3 is TGTGCCAGCAGTTTGGACAGGGGAGGAGAGACCCAGTACTTC. Protein sequence: CASSLDRGGETQYF.